These 19 T cell receptor beta chains were all obtained from the same sample, sequenced in a study of glioma-infiltrating T cells after dendritic cell vaccination. Time point in this sample: after dendritic cell vaccination, including at tumor progression/relapse. Assay: immunoSEQ multiplex PCR; the TCRdb copy retains only in-frame clones and omits some. The table lists roughly 100,000 clones, around 83% of them singletons. Here the sequenced sample was blood, taken after dendritic cell vaccination. Source of these receptors: a human donor with glioblastoma.

This clone has only one observation. The chain has TRBV15 and TRBJ1-5, with D maybe TRBD1 (5 bases). In germline, CDR1 is LNHNV, CDR2 YYDKDF (reference sequence). V gave up 0 bases and J gave up 1 base, with 22 bases separating them. The CDR3 consists of 20 residues. The CDR3: CATSRDPSDRLGLSNQPQHF. The CDR3 DNA follows: TGTGCCACCAGCAGAGATCCCTCAGACAGACTGGGTTTAAGCAATCAGCCCCAGCATTTT.

This chain joins TRBV29-1 and TRBJ1-4; 8 bases are a match to TRBD1. CDR1 and CDR2 (germline): SQVTM, ANQGSEA. The CDR3 is 12 amino acids. V gave up 7 bases and J gave up 7 bases; unmatched junction bases: 5. The CDR3 DNA sequence: TGCAGCGGGACAGGGCCGGGTGAAAAACTGTTTTTT. Residues: CSGTGPGEKLFF.

V is TRBV5-1 and J is TRBJ1-2; TRBD1 matches at 7 bases. With 4 bases clipped from V and 0 bases from J, the junction kept 9 bases outside the gene matches. Per germline, CDR1 SGHRS and CDR2 YFSETQ. This CDR3 is 16 amino acids long. CDR3 sequence reads: CASSPARDSTNYGYTF. The DNA of the CDR3 is TGCGCCAGCAGCCCCGCCAGGGACAGCACTAACTATGGCTACACCTTC.

This chain links TRBV6-5 with TRBJ1-1; no firm D call. Germline values: CDR1 MNHEY, CDR2 SVGAGI. This CDR3 spans 13 amino acids. V shed 0 bases and J shed 7 bases, with 9 bases lying between them. The CDR3 DNA follows: TGTGCCAGCAGTTACTCCGGGGTAGGTGAAGCTTTCTTT. It codes for CASSYSGVGEAFF.

The chain combines TRBV7-3 with TRBJ2-3; D not certain. This CDR3 spans 14 amino acids. The V gene lost 1 base and the J gene lost 2 bases, with 7 bases spanning the gap. Germline V gene data show CDR1 as SGHTA and CDR2 as FQGTGA. CDR3 residues: CASSLSADTDTQYF. DNA for the CDR3: TGTGCCAGCAGCTTAAGCGCGGACACAGATACGCAGTATTTT.

This clone was observed a few times. V and J are TRBV4-1 and TRBJ1-1; D possibly corresponds to TRBD1 (6 bases). The V gene lost 3 bases and the J gene lost 4 bases, with 6 bases spanning the gap. There are 12 residues in the CDR3. Germline CDR1 is MGHRA and CDR2 is YSYEKL. This chain's CDR3 is CASSQGATEAFF. Here the CDR3 DNA reads TGCGCCAGCAGCCAGGGGGCCACTGAAGCTTTCTTT.

V usage is TRBV5-4 and J usage is TRBJ1-3, with a tentative D call TRBD1 (5 bases). V lost 0 bases, J lost 8 bases, and 12 bases lay in between. CDR1 is SGHNT, CDR2 YYREEE, per germline (reference sequence). The CDR3 is made up of 14 amino acids. CDR3: CASSLDTPGDTIYF. For the CDR3, the DNA is TGTGCCAGCAGCTTGGATACCCCGGGGGACACCATATATTTT.

The chain joins TRBV6-5 to TRBJ1-1; a weak D match, TRBD1 (6 bases). Germline values: CDR1 MNHEY, CDR2 SVGAGI. This CDR3 region has 15 residues. V lost 7 bases and J 4 bases, leaving 19 bases between the germline ends. The CDR3 DNA is TGTGCCAGCACCAACGAAGGACAAGGGGGCACTGAAGCTTTCTTT. Its translation is CASTNEGQGGTEAFF.

The rearrangement uses TRBV9 and TRBJ1-3, with D hard to call. The ends were cut back, 1 base at V and 3 bases at J, with 14 bases in the middle. Germline loops: CDR1 SGDLS, CDR2 YYNGEE. The CDR3 sequence is 16 residues long. CDR3 protein: CASSVKPGHNGNTIYF. As DNA, the CDR3 is TGTGCCAGCAGCGTAAAACCAGGCCATAATGGAAACACCATATATTTT.

The chain links TRBV5-8 to TRBJ1-2; D remains ambiguous. Per germline, CDR1 SGHTS and CDR2 YDEGEE. The length of the CDR3 is 16 residues. Trimming cost V 0 bases and J 4 bases, with 16 bases left between them. The CDR3 DNA sequence: TGTGCCAGCAGCTTGGAGGCAGGTCCTTACCCCTATGGCTACACCTTC. This encodes CASSLEAGPYPYGYTF.

V gene TRBV18 combines with J gene TRBJ1-4, with 8 bases identical to TRBD1. This CDR3 region has 15 residues. Germline-derived CDR1 and CDR2 are KGHSH and LQKENI. V gave up 2 bases and J gave up 6 bases; unmatched junction bases: 5. CDR3 residues: CASSPSQGADEKLFF. Here the CDR3 DNA reads TGTGCCAGCTCACCATCCCAGGGGGCGGATGAAAAACTGTTTTTT.

CDR3 DNA: TGCGCCAGCAGCTTGGTAAGCCAAGCTGAAGCTTTCTTT. Translated, it gives CASSLVSQAEAFF. The chain has TRBV5-1 and TRBJ1-1; unclear D gene. The V end was cut by 0 bases, the J end by 6 bases, with 9 bases between. This CDR3 region has 13 residues. The germline gives CDR1 SGHRS, CDR2 YFSETQ.

This clone appeared once. V and J are TRBV7-9 and TRBJ1-1; TRBD1 matches 8 bases. Looked up from germline, CDR1 is SEHNR and CDR2 is FQNEAQ (reference sequence). This CDR3 spans 16 amino acids. V lost 1 base and J lost 0; bases outside the gene matches: 4. Here the CDR3 DNA reads TGTGCCAGCAGCTTAGAGCCAGGGGGCTTGAACACTGAAGCTTTCTTT. Its translation is CASSLEPGGLNTEAFF.

The chain employs TRBV5-4 and TRBJ2-7, with 10 nucleotides matching TRBD1. The CDR3 sequence is 15 residues long. Per the germline V gene, CDR1 is SGHNT and CDR2 is YYREEE (reference sequence). Trimming at V came to 4 bases and at J to 5 bases, leaving 9 bases not matched to a gene. The CDR3 region is CASSPGQGFRDEQYF. The CDR3 coding sequence is TGTGCCAGCAGCCCGGGACAGGGGTTTAGGGACGAGCAGTACTTC.

The chain employs TRBV9 and TRBJ2-3; D is uncertain. Germline CDR1 and CDR2: SGDLS and YYNGEE. This CDR3 comprises 14 residues. The V and J ends lost 4 bases and 5 bases respectively, with 14 bases between them. The CDR3 here is CASSFDLGRDTQYF. The CDR3 bases are TGTGCCAGCAGCTTTGATCTTGGGCGAGATACGCAGTATTTT.

This clone was found once. This chain uses TRBV7-2 with TRBJ2-2; TRBD1 is a possible D gene (5 bases). Germline lookup yields CDR1 SGHTA and CDR2 FQGNSA. The CDR3 contains 16 residues. The V and J ends lost 2 bases and 2 bases respectively, with 12 bases between them. For the CDR3, the DNA is TGTGCCAGCAGCTTAAATGGGGCAGATAACACCGGGGAGCTGTTTTTT. Its translation: CASSLNGADNTGELFF.

This chain joins TRBV4-2 and TRBJ1-5, with 8 nucleotides matching TRBD1. Germline CDR1 reads LGHNA; CDR2 reads YNFKEQ. With V trimmed by 4 bases and J by 2 bases, 10 bases remained unmatched. The length of the CDR3 is 17 residues. CDR3 nucleotides: TGTGCCAGCAGCCCTTACTGGGGACAGGATGGCAATCAGCCCCAGCATTTT. Protein product: CASSPYWGQDGNQPQHF.

The gene calls are TRBV7-2 and TRBJ1-2; 7 bases map to TRBD1. V dropped 5 bases and J dropped 0; count of bases not matched to a gene: 9. The CDR3 spans 16 residues. CDR1 is SGHTA and CDR2 is FQGNSA in the germline V gene. The CDR3 here is CASSLWDRPPNYGYTF. As DNA, the CDR3 is TGTGCCAGCAGCCTATGGGACAGACCCCCTAACTATGGCTACACCTTC.

This chain joins TRBV6-4 and TRBJ1-5; D perhaps matches TRBD1 (6 bases). This CDR3 contains 15 residues. The V gene lost 3 bases and the J gene lost 0 bases, with 9 bases spanning the gap. Germline CDR1 and CDR2: MRHNA and SNTAGT. The CDR3 sequence: CASSETGDSNQPQHF. The DNA for the CDR3 is TGTGCCAGCAGTGAGACAGGTGATAGCAATCAGCCCCAGCATTTT.